This record covers a single T cell receptor (beta chain). Sequenced by immunoSEQ multiplex PCR; TCRdb stores in-frame clones only, minus some. The sample records 150,000 or so clones, 80% to 95% being singletons. The data were obtained in a study of control samples from healthy donors and cancer patients. Per the germline V gene, CDR1 is MGHDK and CDR2 is SYGVNS. This CDR3 spans 10 amino acids. V was trimmed by 6 bases and J by 6 bases, leaving 3 bases between them. Sequenced sample: blood. The chain links TRBV25-1 to TRBJ2-1; D remains unclear. The receptor was derived from a man younger than 30 in good health. The CDR3 loop is CASSLNEQFF. The CDR3 DNA follows: TGTGCCAGCAGCCTCAATGAGCAGTTCTTC. Full variable domain (missing parts from reference TRBV25-1 and TRBJ2-1): EADIYQTPRYLVIGTGKKITLECSQTMGHDKMYWYQQDPGMELHLIHYSYGVNSTEKGDLSSESTVSRIRTEHFPLTLESARPSHTSQYLCASSLNEQFFGPGTRLTVL.